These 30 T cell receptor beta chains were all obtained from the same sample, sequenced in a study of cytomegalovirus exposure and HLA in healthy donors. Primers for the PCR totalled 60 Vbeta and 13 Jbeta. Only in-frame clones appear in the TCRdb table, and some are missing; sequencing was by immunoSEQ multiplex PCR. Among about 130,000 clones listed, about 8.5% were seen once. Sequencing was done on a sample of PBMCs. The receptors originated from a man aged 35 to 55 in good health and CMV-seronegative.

The CDR3 nucleotides read TGTGCCAGCAGCCCGCAAGGGGAGGTCGATACGCAGTATTTT. Its translation is CASSPQGEVDTQYF. V usage is TRBV28 and J usage is TRBJ2-3; maybe TRBD2 (6 bases). Trimming left V 6 bases short and J 6 bases short, with 16 bases between. This CDR3 is built from 14 residues. Germline CDR1 reads MDHEN; CDR2 reads SYDVKM.

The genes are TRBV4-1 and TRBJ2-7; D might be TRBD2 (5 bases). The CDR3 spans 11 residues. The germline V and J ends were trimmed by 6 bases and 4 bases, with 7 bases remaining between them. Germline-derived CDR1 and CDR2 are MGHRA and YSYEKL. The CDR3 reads CASRPGYEQYF. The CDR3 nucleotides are TGCGCCAGCAGACCGGGGTACGAGCAGTACTTC.

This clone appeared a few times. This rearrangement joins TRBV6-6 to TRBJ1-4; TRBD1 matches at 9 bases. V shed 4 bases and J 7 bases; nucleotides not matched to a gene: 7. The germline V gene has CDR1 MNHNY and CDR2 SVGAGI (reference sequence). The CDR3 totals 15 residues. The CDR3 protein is CASSSRDRVGEKLFF. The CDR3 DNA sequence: TGTGCCAGCAGTTCCCGGGACAGGGTCGGTGAAAAACTGTTTTTT.

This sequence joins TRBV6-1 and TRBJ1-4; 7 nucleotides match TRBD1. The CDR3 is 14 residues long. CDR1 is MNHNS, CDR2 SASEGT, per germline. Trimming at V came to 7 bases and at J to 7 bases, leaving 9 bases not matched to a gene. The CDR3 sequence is CASTPGGGGEKLFF. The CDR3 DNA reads TGTGCCAGCACCCCGGGAGGGGGCGGTGAAAAACTGTTTTTT.

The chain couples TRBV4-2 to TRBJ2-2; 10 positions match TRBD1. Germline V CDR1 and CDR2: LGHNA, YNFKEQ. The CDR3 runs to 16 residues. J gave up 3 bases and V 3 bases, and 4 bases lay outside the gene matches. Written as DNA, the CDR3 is TGTGCCAGCAGCCACCCCGGGACAGGGGACACCGGGGAGCTGTTTTTT. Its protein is CASSHPGTGDTGELFF.

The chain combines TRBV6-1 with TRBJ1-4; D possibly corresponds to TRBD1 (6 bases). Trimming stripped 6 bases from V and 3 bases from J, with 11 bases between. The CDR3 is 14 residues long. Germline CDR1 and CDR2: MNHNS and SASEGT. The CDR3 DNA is TGTGCCAGCAGCCAAACAGGGCCTAATGAAAAACTGTTTTTT. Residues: CASSQTGPNEKLFF.

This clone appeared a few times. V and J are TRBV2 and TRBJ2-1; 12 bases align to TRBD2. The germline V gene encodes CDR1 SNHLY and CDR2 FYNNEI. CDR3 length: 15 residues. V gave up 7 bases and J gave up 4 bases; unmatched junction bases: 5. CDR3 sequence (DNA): TGTGCCAGCAACCTACTAGCGGGGGGATACAATGAGCAGTTCTTC. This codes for CASNLLAGGYNEQFF.

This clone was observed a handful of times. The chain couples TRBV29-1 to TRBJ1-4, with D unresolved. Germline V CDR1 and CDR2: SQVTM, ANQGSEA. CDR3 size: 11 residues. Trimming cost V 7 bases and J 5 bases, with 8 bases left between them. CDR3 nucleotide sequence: TGCAGCGCCTCGTCGAATGAAAAACTGTTTTTT. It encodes CSASSNEKLFF.

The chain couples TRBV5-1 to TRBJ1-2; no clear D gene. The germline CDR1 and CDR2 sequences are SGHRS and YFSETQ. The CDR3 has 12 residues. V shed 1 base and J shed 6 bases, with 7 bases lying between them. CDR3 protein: CASSLTGNGYTF. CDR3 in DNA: TGCGCCAGCAGCTTGACGGGGAATGGCTACACCTTC.

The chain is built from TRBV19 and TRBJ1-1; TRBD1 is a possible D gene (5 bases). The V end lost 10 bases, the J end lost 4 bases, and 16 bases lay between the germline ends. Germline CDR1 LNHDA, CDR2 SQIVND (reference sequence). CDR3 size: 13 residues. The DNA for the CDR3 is TGTGCCACCTCGGGGGGGGGTGGCACTGAAGCTTTCTTT. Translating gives CATSGGGGTEAFF.

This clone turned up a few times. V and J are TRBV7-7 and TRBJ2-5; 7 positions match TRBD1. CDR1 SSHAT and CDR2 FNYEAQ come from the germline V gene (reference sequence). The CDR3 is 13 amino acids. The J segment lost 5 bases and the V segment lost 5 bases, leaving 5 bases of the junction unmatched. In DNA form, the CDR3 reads TGTGCCAGCAGCCGACAGGGTGGGGAGACCCAGTACTTC. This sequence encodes CASSRQGGETQYF.

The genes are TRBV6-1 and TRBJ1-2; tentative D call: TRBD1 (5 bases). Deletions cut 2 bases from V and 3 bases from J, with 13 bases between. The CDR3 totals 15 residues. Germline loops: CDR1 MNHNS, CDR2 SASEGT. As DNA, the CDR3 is TGTGCCAGCAGTGAAATTGGCAGGGAAGACTATGGCTACACCTTC. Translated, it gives CASSEIGREDYGYTF.

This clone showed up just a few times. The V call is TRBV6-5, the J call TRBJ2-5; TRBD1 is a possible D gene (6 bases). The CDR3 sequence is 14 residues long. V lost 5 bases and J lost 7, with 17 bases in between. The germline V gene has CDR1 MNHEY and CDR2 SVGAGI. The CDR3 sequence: CASSPTIGGATQYF. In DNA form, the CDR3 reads TGTGCCAGCAGTCCTACTATTGGGGGCGCGACCCAGTACTTC.

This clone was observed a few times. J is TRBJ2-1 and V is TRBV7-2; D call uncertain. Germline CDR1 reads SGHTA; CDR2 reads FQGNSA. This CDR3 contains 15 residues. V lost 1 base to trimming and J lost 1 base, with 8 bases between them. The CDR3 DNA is TGTGCCAGCAGCTTAGAATCACAATCCTACAATGAGCAGTTCTTC. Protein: CASSLESQSYNEQFF.

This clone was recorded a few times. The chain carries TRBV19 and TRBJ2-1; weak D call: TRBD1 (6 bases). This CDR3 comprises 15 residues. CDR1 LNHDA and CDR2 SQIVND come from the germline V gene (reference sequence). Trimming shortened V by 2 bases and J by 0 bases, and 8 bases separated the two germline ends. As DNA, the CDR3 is TGTGCCAGTAGTATAAGGACAGCCTCCTACAATGAGCAGTTCTTC. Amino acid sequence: CASSIRTASYNEQFF.

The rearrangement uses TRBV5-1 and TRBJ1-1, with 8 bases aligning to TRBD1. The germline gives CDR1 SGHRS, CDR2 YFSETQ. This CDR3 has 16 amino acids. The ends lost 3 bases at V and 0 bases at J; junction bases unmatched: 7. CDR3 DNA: TGCGCCAGCAGCTCATCGGGACAGGTATTGAACACTGAAGCTTTCTTT. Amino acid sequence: CASSSSGQVLNTEAFF.

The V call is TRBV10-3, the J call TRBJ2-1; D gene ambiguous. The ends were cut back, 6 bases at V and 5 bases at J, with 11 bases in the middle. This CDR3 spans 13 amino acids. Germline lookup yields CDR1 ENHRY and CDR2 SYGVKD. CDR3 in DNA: TGTGCCATCAGAGCCTCCACAGACAATGAGCAGTTCTTC. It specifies CAIRASTDNEQFF.

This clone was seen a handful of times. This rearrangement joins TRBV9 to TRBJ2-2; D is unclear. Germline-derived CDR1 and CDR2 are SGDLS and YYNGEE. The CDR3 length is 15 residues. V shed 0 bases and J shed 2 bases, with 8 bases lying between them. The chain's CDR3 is CASSVAPFNTGELFF. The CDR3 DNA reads TGTGCCAGCAGCGTAGCTCCCTTTAACACCGGGGAGCTGTTTTTT. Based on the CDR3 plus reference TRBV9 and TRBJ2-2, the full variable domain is DSGVTQTPKHLITATGQRVTLRCSPRSGDLSVYWYQQSLDQGLQFLIQYYNGEERAKGNILERFSAQQFPDLHSELNLSSLELGDSALYFCASSVAPFNTGELFFGEGSRLTVL.

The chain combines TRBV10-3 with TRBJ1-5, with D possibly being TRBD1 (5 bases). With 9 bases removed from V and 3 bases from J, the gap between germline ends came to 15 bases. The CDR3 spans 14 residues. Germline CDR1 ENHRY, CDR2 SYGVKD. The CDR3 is CAIKGRGINQPQHF. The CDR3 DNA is TGTGCCATAAAGGGGCGGGGGATCAATCAGCCCCAGCATTTT.

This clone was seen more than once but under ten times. CDR3 in DNA: TGCAGCGCACAGGGGCAACCCACCGGGGAGCTGTTTTTT. This gives the protein CSAQGQPTGELFF. This chain links TRBV29-1 with TRBJ2-2; 7 nucleotides agree with TRBD1. V trimming: 7 bases; J trimming: 4 bases; junction bases outside the gene matches: 6. This CDR3 spans 13 amino acids. Germline V gene data show CDR1 as SQVTM and CDR2 as ANQGSEA.

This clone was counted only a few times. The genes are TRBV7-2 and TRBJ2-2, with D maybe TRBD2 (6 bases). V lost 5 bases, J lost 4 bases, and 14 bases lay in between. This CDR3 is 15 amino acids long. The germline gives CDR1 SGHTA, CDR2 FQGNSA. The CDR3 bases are TGTGCCAGCAGCGTCACGGGAGTCCTCACCGGGGAGCTGTTTTTT. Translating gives CASSVTGVLTGELFF. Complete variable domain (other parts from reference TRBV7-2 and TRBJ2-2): GAGVSQSPSNKVTEKGKDVELRCDPISGHTALYWYRQSLGQGLEFLIYFQGNSAPDKSGLPSDRFSAERTGGSVSTLTIQRTQQEDSAVYLCASSVTGVLTGELFFGEGSRLTVL.

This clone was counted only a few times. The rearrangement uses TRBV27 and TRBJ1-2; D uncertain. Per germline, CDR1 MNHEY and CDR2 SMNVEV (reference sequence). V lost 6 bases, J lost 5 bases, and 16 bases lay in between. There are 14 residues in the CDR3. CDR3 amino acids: CASRIGGRAYGYTF. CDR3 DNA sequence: TGTGCCAGCAGAATAGGTGGGAGAGCATATGGCTACACCTTC.

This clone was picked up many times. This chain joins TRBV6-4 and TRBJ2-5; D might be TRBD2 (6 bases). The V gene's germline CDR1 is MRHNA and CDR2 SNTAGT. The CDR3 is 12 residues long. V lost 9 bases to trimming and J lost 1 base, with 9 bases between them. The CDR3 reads CARSGGQETQYF. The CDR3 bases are TGTGCCAGGTCCGGGGGCCAAGAGACCCAGTACTTC.

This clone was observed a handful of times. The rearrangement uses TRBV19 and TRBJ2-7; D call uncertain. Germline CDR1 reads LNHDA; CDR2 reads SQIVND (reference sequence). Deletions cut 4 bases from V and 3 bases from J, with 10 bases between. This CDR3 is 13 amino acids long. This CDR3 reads CASSTNTFYEQYF. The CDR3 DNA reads TGTGCCAGTAGTACAAATACATTCTACGAGCAGTACTTC.

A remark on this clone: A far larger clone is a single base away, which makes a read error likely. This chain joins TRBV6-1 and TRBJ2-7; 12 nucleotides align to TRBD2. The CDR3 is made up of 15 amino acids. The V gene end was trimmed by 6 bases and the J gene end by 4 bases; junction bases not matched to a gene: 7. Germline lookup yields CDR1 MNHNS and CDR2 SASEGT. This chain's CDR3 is CASRERTSGGYEQYF. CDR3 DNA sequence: TGTGCCAGCAGGGAACGAACTAGCGGGGGGTACGAGCAGTACTTC.

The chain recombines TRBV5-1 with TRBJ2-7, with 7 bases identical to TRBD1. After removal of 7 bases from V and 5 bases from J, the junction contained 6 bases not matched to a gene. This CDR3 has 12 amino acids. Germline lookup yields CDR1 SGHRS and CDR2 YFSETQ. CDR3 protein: CASAFGQDEQYF. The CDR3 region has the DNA TGCGCCAGCGCCTTTGGACAGGACGAGCAGTACTTC.

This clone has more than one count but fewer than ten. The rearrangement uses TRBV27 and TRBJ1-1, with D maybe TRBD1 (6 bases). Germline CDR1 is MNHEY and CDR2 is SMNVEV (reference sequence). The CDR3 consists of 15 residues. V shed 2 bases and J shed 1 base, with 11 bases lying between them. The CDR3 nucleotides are TGTGCCAGCAGTTTAGGCAGGGGTGGGAACACTGAAGCTTTCTTT. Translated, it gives CASSLGRGGNTEAFF.

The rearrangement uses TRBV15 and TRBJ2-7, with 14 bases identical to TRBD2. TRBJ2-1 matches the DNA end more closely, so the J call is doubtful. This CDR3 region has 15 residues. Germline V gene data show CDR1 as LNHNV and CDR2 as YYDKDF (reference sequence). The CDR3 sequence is CATSRGLAGGTEQFF. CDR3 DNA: TGTGCCACCAGCAGAGGACTAGCGGGGGGGACCGAGCAGTTCTTC.

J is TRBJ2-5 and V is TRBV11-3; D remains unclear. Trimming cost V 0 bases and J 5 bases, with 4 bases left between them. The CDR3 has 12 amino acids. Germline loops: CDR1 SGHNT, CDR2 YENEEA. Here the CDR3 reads CASSLDHETQYF. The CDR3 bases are TGTGCCAGCAGCTTAGATCATGAGACCCAGTACTTC.

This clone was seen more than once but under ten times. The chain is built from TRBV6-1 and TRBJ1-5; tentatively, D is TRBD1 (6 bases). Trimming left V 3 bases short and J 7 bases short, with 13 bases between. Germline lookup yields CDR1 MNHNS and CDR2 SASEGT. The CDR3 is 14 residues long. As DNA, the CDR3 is TGTGCCAGCAGTGACCGGGACATGGGGCAGCCCCAGCATTTT. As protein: CASSDRDMGQPQHF.